The source of this TCR beta chain is a study of patients and donors after allogeneic stem cell transplantation. V dropped 4 bases and J dropped 0 bases, with 10 bases sitting between them. The CDR3 totals 15 residues. Looked up from germline, CDR1 is LGHNA and CDR2 is YSLEER. This clonotype was found a few times. One entry per CDR3 protein, called by TCRdb with MiXCR from the RT-PCR reads. This sample has 16,000 or so distinct CDR3 sequences, with 25% to 30% found just once. V usage is TRBV4-3 and J usage is TRBJ1-3; possible D gene TRBD1, 6 bases. The source is a human donor who was either an allogeneic HSCT recipient or a stem cell or donor lymphocyte infusion donor (not recorded which). It is not recorded whose cells these are; they may come from a transplant donor. The sequencing sample was made of blood, either unsorted or a sorted T cell fraction (not recorded which). The CDR3 DNA reads as TGCGCCAGCAGCCCGTGGGGGCACTCTGGAAACACCATATATTTT. Translated, it gives CASSPWGHSGNTIYF.